The next 27 T cell receptor beta chains were all read from a single sample in a study of T cell responses to AZD1222 COVID-19 vaccine. The data were produced by immunoSEQ multiplex PCR, yet TCRdb's version contains in-frame clones alone and is incomplete. In the table there are around 78,000 clones, under 95% of which are singletons. The sample here was peripheral blood, taken on day 0 of AZD1222 vaccination. These TCRs come from an adult in good health.

J is TRBJ2-7 and V is TRBV13, with 9 nucleotides matching TRBD1. V dropped 2 bases and J dropped 4; count of bases not matched to a gene: 6. Germline values: CDR1 PRHDT, CDR2 FYEKMQ (reference sequence). This CDR3 region has 15 residues. CDR3 DNA: TGTGCCAGCAGCTTATCCGGGACAGGGCTATACGAGCAGTACTTC. As protein: CASSLSGTGLYEQYF.

The chain employs TRBV7-8 and TRBJ2-1; weak D call: TRBD2 (6 bases). The CDR3 sequence is 13 residues long. V lost 6 bases, J lost 6 bases, and 12 bases lay in between. The germline V gene encodes CDR1 SGHVS and CDR2 FQNEAQ. DNA for the CDR3: TGTGCCAGCAGTAGGGGACTGATCAATGAGCAGTTCTTC. It yields the protein CASSRGLINEQFF.

The rearrangement uses TRBV5-4 and TRBJ2-3; D not certain. V gave up 2 bases and J gave up 2 bases, with 12 bases separating them. Looked up from germline, CDR1 is SGHNT and CDR2 is YYREEE (reference sequence). The CDR3 contains 15 residues. The CDR3: CASSFPGLSTDTQYF. The CDR3 region has the DNA TGTGCCAGCAGCTTTCCCGGATTATCCACAGATACGCAGTATTTT.

V gene TRBV7-8 combines with J gene TRBJ2-1; 7 bases align to TRBD1. V shed 5 bases, J shed 0 bases, and the junction held 7 bases outside the gene matches. The CDR3 has 16 amino acids. The germline CDR1 and CDR2 sequences are SGHVS and FQNEAQ. As DNA, the CDR3 is TGTGCCAGCAGCCTCGACAGGGCAGGCTCCTACAATGAGCAGTTCTTC. Translated, it gives CASSLDRAGSYNEQFF. Full variable domain (missing parts from reference TRBV7-8 and TRBJ2-1): GAGVSQSPRYKVAKRGQDVALRCDPISGHVSLFWYQQALGQGPEFLTYFQNEAQLDKSGLPSDRFFAERPEGSVSTLKIQRTQQEDSAVYLCASSLDRAGSYNEQFFGPGTRLTVL.

This chain joins TRBV3-1 (or the pseudogene TRBV3-2) and TRBJ2-7; no firm D call. The CDR3 covers 11 residues. Trimming cost V 1 base and J 2 bases, with 0 bases left between them. The V gene's germline CDR1 is LGHDT and CDR2 YNNKEL (reference sequence). The CDR3 DNA reads as TGTGCCAGCAGCCAAGCCTACGAGCAGTACTTC. Translation: CASSQAYEQYF.

The chain has TRBV5-1 and TRBJ1-1; a weak D match, TRBD1 (6 bases). CDR1 SGHRS and CDR2 YFSETQ come from the germline V gene. V shed 0 bases and J shed 3 bases, with 12 bases lying between them. CDR3 size: 15 residues. The CDR3 DNA follows: TGCGCCAGCAGCTTGGAGGGGGTTAGGTACACTGAAGCTTTCTTT. Its protein product is CASSLEGVRYTEAFF.

The chain carries TRBV29-1 and TRBJ1-1; 8 positions agree with TRBD1. Germline-derived CDR1 and CDR2 are SQVTM and ANQGSEA. Unmatched junction bases numbered 7, after V lost 6 bases and J lost 4 bases. The CDR3 is made up of 13 amino acids. Written as DNA, the CDR3 is TGCAGCGTGGAAAAGGACAGGGTCACTGAAGCTTTCTTT. It specifies CSVEKDRVTEAFF. Variable domain in full (rest from reference TRBV29-1 and TRBJ1-1): SAVISQKPSRDICQRGTSLTIQCQVDSQVTMMFWYRQQPGQSLTLIATANQGSEATYESGFVIDKFPISRPNLTFSTLTVSNMSPEDSSIYLCSVEKDRVTEAFFGQGTRLTVV.

The V call is TRBV7-3, the J call TRBJ2-1, with 10 nucleotides matching TRBD2. Germline V gene lookup returns CDR1 SGHTA and CDR2 FQGTGA. V trimming: 2 bases; J trimming: 0 bases; junction bases outside the gene matches: 10. The CDR3 totals 19 residues. The CDR3 sequence is CASSLLGDSSGSSYNEQFF. The CDR3 bases are TGTGCCAGCAGCTTATTAGGCGACTCTAGCGGGAGCTCCTACAATGAGCAGTTCTTC.

The V and J genes are TRBV7-8 and TRBJ2-1; either TRBD1 or TRBD2 may fit D (6 bases each). Germline loops: CDR1 SGHVS, CDR2 FQNEAQ. The germline V and J ends were trimmed by 5 bases and 7 bases, with 30 bases remaining between them. The CDR3 loop spans 19 amino acids. The DNA for the CDR3 is TGTGCCAGCAGCCTCGCCCGGTTTCTCCTAAGGGGGGACGGGAATGAGCAGTTCTTC. Translating gives CASSLARFLLRGDGNEQFF. The complete variable domain, with remaining parts taken from reference TRBV7-8 and TRBJ2-1, reads GAGVSQSPRYKVAKRGQDVALRCDPISGHVSLFWYQQALGQGPEFLTYFQNEAQLDKSGLPSDRFFAERPEGSVSTLKIQRTQQEDSAVYLCASSLARFLLRGDGNEQFFGPGTRLTVL.

The chain uses TRBV7-7 and TRBJ2-3; D ambiguous. Germline loops: CDR1 SSHAT, CDR2 FNYEAQ (reference sequence). This CDR3 contains 13 residues. Trimming removed 1 base from V and 0 bases from J, with 2 bases in between. The CDR3 coding sequence is TGTGCCAGCAGCTTAGATAGCACAGATACGCAGTATTTT. This translates into CASSLDSTDTQYF.

The chain is built from TRBV4-1 and TRBJ1-5; TRBD1 might be the D (5 bases). The CDR3 consists of 16 residues. CDR1 MGHRA and CDR2 YSYEKL come from the germline V gene. The V and J ends lost 0 bases and 7 bases respectively, with 16 bases between them. CDR3 protein: CASSQDGASTRQPQHF. The CDR3 DNA reads as TGCGCCAGCAGCCAAGATGGGGCATCAACCAGGCAGCCCCAGCATTTT.

Within the sample, this clone is medium-sized. V is TRBV27 and J is TRBJ1-1; no definite D call. CDR1 is MNHEY and CDR2 is SMNVEV in the germline V gene (reference sequence). With 5 bases removed from V and 7 bases from J, the gap between germline ends came to 17 bases. The length of the CDR3 is 14 residues. CDR3 in DNA: TGTGCCAGCAGTCCCTTCGAAGGGAGCCTTGAAGCTTTCTTT. It yields the protein CASSPFEGSLEAFF.

This chain connects TRBV5-5 to TRBJ1-4, with 9 bases lining up with TRBD1. The CDR3 is 17 residues long. V shed 3 bases and J 7 bases; nucleotides not matched to a gene: 13. Germline-derived CDR1 and CDR2 are SGHKS and YYEKEE (reference sequence). The CDR3 loop reads CASSSRVQGAVSEKLFF. CDR3 nucleotides: TGTGCCAGCAGCTCCCGAGTACAGGGGGCAGTCAGTGAAAAACTGTTTTTT.

This clone appeared once. The chain employs TRBV20-1 and TRBJ2-7, with a tentative D call TRBD2 (5 bases). The CDR3 contains 14 residues. Per the germline V gene, CDR1 is DFQATT and CDR2 is SNEGSKA (reference sequence). V was trimmed by 3 bases and J by 0 bases, leaving 12 bases between them. The CDR3 nucleotides read TGCAGTGCTAGTCAAGGACTCTCCTCCTACGAGCAGTACTTC. Amino acids: CSASQGLSSYEQYF.

The chain has TRBV20-1 and TRBJ1-2; the D is unclear. Trimming removed 1 base from V and 9 bases from J, with 0 bases in between. The CDR3 is 8 residues long. Germline-derived CDR1 and CDR2 are DFQATT and SNEGSKA (reference sequence). For the CDR3, the DNA is TGCAGTGCTAGAGGCTACACCTTC. Encoded protein: CSARGYTF.

This chain connects TRBV7-2 to TRBJ2-2; TRBD2 is a possible D gene (6 bases). Per the germline V gene, CDR1 is SGHTA and CDR2 is FQGNSA. With 1 base removed from V and 7 bases from J, the gap between germline ends came to 7 bases. The CDR3 runs 13 residues. CDR3 DNA: TGTGCCAGCAGCTTAGGCGGGGACGGGGAGCTGTTTTTT. It specifies CASSLGGDGELFF.

V and J are TRBV9 and TRBJ2-7; no firm D call. CDR1 SGDLS and CDR2 YYNGEE come from the germline V gene. V was shortened by 2 bases and J by 2 bases, with 11 bases between the two germline ends. The CDR3 covers 14 residues. In nucleotides, the CDR3 is TGTGCCAGCAGCGTTGGATCCATAGCCTACGAGCAGTACTTC. Protein: CASSVGSIAYEQYF.

This chain connects TRBV7-9 to TRBJ2-1, with TRBD1 matching 7 bases. This CDR3 contains 15 residues. Losses at the gene ends were 3 bases for V and 2 bases for J; bases not matched to a gene: 4. Looked up from germline, CDR1 is SEHNR and CDR2 is FQNEAQ (reference sequence). CDR3 protein: CASSFRDRAYNEQFF. CDR3 DNA: TGTGCCAGCAGCTTCCGGGACAGAGCCTACAATGAGCAGTTCTTC.

The chain recombines TRBV5-6 with TRBJ1-1; weak D call: TRBD1 (6 bases). There are 15 residues in the CDR3. Germline lookup yields CDR1 SGHDT and CDR2 YYEEEE. The ends were cut back, 3 bases at V and 1 base at J, with 13 bases in the middle. The CDR3 DNA sequence: TGTGCCAGCAGCTACTATCCGGGACAGAACACTGAAGCTTTCTTT. Its translation: CASSYYPGQNTEAFF.

J is TRBJ2-5 and V is TRBV7-6; D might be TRBD2 (7 bases). V lost 5 bases and J 5 bases, leaving 24 bases between the germline ends. The CDR3 has 17 residues. Germline loops: CDR1 SGHVS, CDR2 FNYEAQ. The CDR3 nucleotides are TGTGCCAGCAGCCCCAGGTCTTCGAGGGGGGGTGGCGAGACCCAGTACTTC. This encodes CASSPRSSRGGGETQYF.

The chain has TRBV4-2 and TRBJ2-7; no firm D call. The V and J ends lost 4 bases and 3 bases respectively, with 13 bases between them. CDR1 and CDR2 (germline): LGHNA, YNFKEQ. CDR3 length equals 14 residues. DNA of the CDR3: TGTGCCAGCAGCCCTCCTTACAAGGTCTACGAGCAGTACTTC. Its protein is CASSPPYKVYEQYF.

This clone was seen just once. The chain is built from TRBV30 and TRBJ2-7; D ambiguous. The length of the CDR3 is 13 residues. Germline V CDR1 and CDR2: GTSNPN, SVGIG (reference sequence). V was pared by 3 bases and J by 3 bases, with 12 bases between. The CDR3, as DNA: TGTGCCTGGAGCCCTGGAGTCGGCTACGAGCAGTACTTC. Its protein product is CAWSPGVGYEQYF.

The genes are TRBV5-1 and TRBJ2-7, with 7 nucleotides matching TRBD1. V dropped 2 bases and J dropped 5; count of bases not matched to a gene: 7. The CDR3 spans 14 residues. Germline CDR1 and CDR2: SGHRS and YFSETQ. DNA of the CDR3: TGCGCCAGCAGCTTAACAGGGGTGTGGAACGAGCAGTACTTC. Its translation is CASSLTGVWNEQYF.

The rearrangement uses TRBV6-1 and TRBJ1-5; D unclear. CDR1 is MNHNS, CDR2 SASEGT, per germline. This CDR3 is built from 16 residues. Trimming took 2 bases from V and 0 from J, leaving 11 bases between them. CDR3 DNA: TGTGCCAGCAGTGAACAGGCAGGATATAGCAATCAGCCCCAGCATTTT. The encoded protein is CASSEQAGYSNQPQHF.

This chain connects TRBV7-3 to TRBJ2-7; 10 positions match TRBD1. In germline, CDR1 is SGHTA, CDR2 FQGTGA. V was clipped by 6 bases and J by 2 bases; unmatched bases: 7. This CDR3 contains 15 residues. This chain's CDR3 is CASSIRDRGPYEQYF. For the CDR3, the DNA is TGTGCCAGCAGTATCCGGGACAGGGGCCCCTACGAGCAGTACTTC.

The chain combines TRBV5-8 with TRBJ1-6; tentative D call: TRBD1 (6 bases). Trimming took 3 bases from V and 7 from J, leaving 11 bases between them. The CDR3 is 14 amino acids. Germline V gene sequence: CDR1 SGHTS, CDR2 YDEGEE. CDR3 residues: CASSSGVGNSPLHF. The CDR3 DNA sequence: TGTGCCAGCAGCTCAGGGGTTGGCAATTCACCCCTCCACTTT.

Only one count was recorded for this clone. This chain connects TRBV11-3 to TRBJ2-1; possibly TRBD1 for D (7 bases). Per the germline V gene, CDR1 is SGHNT and CDR2 is YENEEA. V was pared by 5 bases and J by 6 bases, with 29 bases between. The CDR3 spans 19 residues. CDR3 DNA: TGTGCCAGCAGCCCCTATTGGGGGCAGGGGGGCGACAATGGCAATGAGCAGTTCTTC. It specifies CASSPYWGQGGDNGNEQFF.